The rows below give T cell receptor beta chains drawn from one sample of a study of cytomegalovirus exposure and HLA in healthy donors. TCRdb's copy holds only in-frame clones and misses some; the assay was immunoSEQ multiplex PCR. The table lists approximately 180,000 clones, about 13% of them singletons. Material: PBMCs. All receptors derive from a man in his forties or fifties in good health and CMV-seropositive. CDR3s leave out the opening cysteine and the closing phenylalanine or tryptophan. D genes are given only for firm matches.

ASSPTRVRAYEQY	-	TRBV7-2	TRBJ2-7
ASSEVRDRQETQY	-	TRBV6-1	TRBJ2-5
ASSYMGAGTGELF	-	TRBV6-5	TRBJ2-2
ASSPLDRGNTGELF	TRBD1	TRBV14	TRBJ2-2
ASSRGALAGSQETQY	TRBD2	TRBV7-9	TRBJ2-5
ASSLGAGSTNEKLF	-	TRBV5-6	TRBJ1-4
ASSPEGQGLWALH	TRBD1	TRBV9	TRBJ1-6
AWSYGQGGNYGYT	TRBD1	TRBV30	TRBJ1-2
ASSLQGRDTEAF	-	TRBV5-1	TRBJ1-1
ASSLWFTSGNTGELF	TRBD2	TRBV5-6	TRBJ2-2
ASSLGTGYGLWI	-	TRBV28	TRBJ1-1
ASSSTGTGPNEQY	-	TRBV5-5	TRBJ2-7
ASSLEPTGESNYGYT	TRBD1	TRBV5-1	TRBJ1-2
ASSLGTATGELF	TRBD1	TRBV27	TRBJ2-2
ASSILYNSPLH	-	TRBV19	TRBJ1-6
ASSYIPGQANYGYT	TRBD1	TRBV6-6	TRBJ1-2
ASSLGGNYGYT	-	TRBV11-3	TRBJ1-2
ASFGTGVRKRTNTGELF	TRBD1	TRBV11-3	TRBJ2-2
ASRAGDGNTIY	-	TRBV7-6	TRBJ1-3
ASSLPVREQY	-	TRBV7-8	TRBJ2-7
ASSKAPPGQLHYWSSGELF	-	TRBV21-1	TRBJ2-2
ASSLPGQGVGYNQPQH	-	TRBV21-1	TRBJ1-5
ASRRQGAEKLF	TRBD1	TRBV6-5	TRBJ1-4
ASSSPGAAEAF	-	TRBV2	TRBJ1-1
SVIERGASSYEQY	TRBD2	TRBV29-1	TRBJ2-7
ASSLAPAGADEQY	-	TRBV5-1	TRBJ2-7
ASSPGQTGYPGELF	-	TRBV28	TRBJ2-2
ASSPPDNYF	-	TRBV7-9	TRBJ1-1